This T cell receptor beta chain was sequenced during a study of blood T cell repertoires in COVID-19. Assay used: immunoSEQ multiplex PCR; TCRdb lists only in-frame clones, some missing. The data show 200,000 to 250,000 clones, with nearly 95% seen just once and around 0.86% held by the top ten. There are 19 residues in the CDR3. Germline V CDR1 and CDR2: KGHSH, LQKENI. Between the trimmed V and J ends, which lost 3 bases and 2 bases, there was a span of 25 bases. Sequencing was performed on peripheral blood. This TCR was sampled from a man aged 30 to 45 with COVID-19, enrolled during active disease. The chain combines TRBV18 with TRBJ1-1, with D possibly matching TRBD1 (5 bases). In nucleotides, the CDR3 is TGTGCCAGCTCACCTCGTGACCTAATTAGGGGCCGGATTAACACTGAAGCTTTCTTT. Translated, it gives CASSPRDLIRGRINTEAFF.